The entry below describes one T cell receptor beta chain. Its specificity is not known. The sample belongs to a study of cytomegalovirus exposure and HLA in healthy donors. Overall study findings and caveats: Cytomegalovirus-associated status was assigned to roughly 160 TCR beta chains.

Researchers ran the PCR with 60 Vbeta and 13 Jbeta primers. Sequencing was performed with immunoSEQ multiplex PCR; in TCRdb, only in-frame clones are kept and a portion is missing. The sample shows about 190,000 clones, approximately 82% of them seen only once. Trimming shortened V by 5 bases and J by 4 bases, and 15 bases separated the two germline ends. Germline V lookup: CDR1 SGHAT, CDR2 FQNNGV. The CDR3 spans 15 residues. At the time of sampling, donors were nominally healthy, though unrecorded immune exposures were likely. The TCR originated in a young woman in good health and CMV-seropositive. The chain couples TRBV11-2 to TRBJ1-3; D is unclear. The sequencing sample was made of PBMCs. The CDR3 spells CASSTPTEAGNTIYF. In DNA form, the CDR3 reads TGTGCCAGCAGCACCCCGACCGAGGCCGGAAACACCATATATTTT.